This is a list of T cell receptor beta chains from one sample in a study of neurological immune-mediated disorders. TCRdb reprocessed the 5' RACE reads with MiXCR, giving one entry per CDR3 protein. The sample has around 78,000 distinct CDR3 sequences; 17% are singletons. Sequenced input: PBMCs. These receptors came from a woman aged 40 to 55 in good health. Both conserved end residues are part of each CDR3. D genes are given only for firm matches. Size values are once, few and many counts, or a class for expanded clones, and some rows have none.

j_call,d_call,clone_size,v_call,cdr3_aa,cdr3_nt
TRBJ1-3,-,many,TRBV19,CASSGSRADTIYF,TGTGCCAGTAGTGGATCAAGGGCGGACACCATATATTTT
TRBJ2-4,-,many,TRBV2,CASSLRGRGNIQYF,TGTGCCAGCAGCCTCAGGGGCAGGGGAAACATTCAGTACTTC
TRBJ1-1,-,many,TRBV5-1,CASSLDPGRNTEAFF,TGCGCCAGCAGCTTGGACCCGGGAAGAAACACTGAAGCTTTCTTT
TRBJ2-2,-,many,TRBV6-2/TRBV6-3,CASSVTGTRTGELFF,TGTGCCAGCAGTGTTACAGGAACCCGCACCGGGGAGCTGTTTTTT
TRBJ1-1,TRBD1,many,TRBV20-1,CSARNPIGDRRLNTEAFF,TGCAGTGCTAGAAATCCAATAGGGGACAGGCGATTGAACACTGAAGCTTTCTTT
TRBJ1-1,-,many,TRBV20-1,CSARDRTGRPEAFF,TGCAGTGCTAGAGATAGGACCGGAAGGCCTGAAGCTTTCTTT
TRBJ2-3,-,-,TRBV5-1,CASHFMRSADTQYF,TGCGCCAGCCACTTCATGAGATCCGCAGATACGCAGTATTTT
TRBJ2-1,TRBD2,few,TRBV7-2,CASSLAAPGTSGGNEQFF,TGTGCCAGCAGCTTAGCGGCCCCCGGGACTAGCGGGGGCAATGAGCAGTTCTTC
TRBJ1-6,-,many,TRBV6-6,CASRRGVLYNSPLHF,TGTGCCAGCCGGAGAGGGGTTCTCTATAATTCACCCCTCCACTTT
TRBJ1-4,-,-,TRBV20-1,CSSRIPANEKLFF,TGCAGTTCTAGAATCCCAGCTAATGAAAAACTGTTTTTT
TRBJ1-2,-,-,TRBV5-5,CASSSQGGESYGYTF,TGTGCCAGCAGCTCACAGGGTGGGGAAAGCTATGGCTACACCTTC
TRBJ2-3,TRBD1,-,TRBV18,CASTEDRGPDTQYF,TGTGCCAGCACGGAGGACAGGGGGCCAGATACGCAGTATTTT
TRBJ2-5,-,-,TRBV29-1,CSVDKGGRETQYF,TGCAGCGTTGATAAAGGGGGGCGAGAGACCCAGTACTTC
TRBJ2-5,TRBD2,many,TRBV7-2,CASSPAASGLQETQYF,TGTGCCAGCAGCCCGGCGGCTAGCGGGCTGCAAGAGACCCAGTACTTC
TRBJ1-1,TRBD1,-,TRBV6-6,CASSYRGELNTEAFF,TGTGCCAGTAGTTACAGGGGGGAGCTGAACACTGAAGCTTTCTTT
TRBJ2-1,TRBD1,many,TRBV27,CASSPTGGEQFF,TGTGCCAGCAGTCCGACAGGGGGTGAGCAGTTCTTC
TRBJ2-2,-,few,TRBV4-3,CASSLWTGNTGELFF,TGCGCCAGCAGCCTTTGGACCGGCAACACCGGGGAGCTGTTTTTT
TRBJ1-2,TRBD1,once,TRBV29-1,CSVEGRSGQIYGYTF,TGCAGCGTTGAAGGGAGGTCGGGACAGATCTATGGCTACACCTTC
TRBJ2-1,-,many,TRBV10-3,CAISKLVNEQFF,TGTGCCATCAGTAAGCTAGTAAATGAGCAGTTCTTC
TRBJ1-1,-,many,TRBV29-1,CSVDSGTEAFF,TGCAGCGTGGATAGCGGGACTGAAGCTTTCTTT
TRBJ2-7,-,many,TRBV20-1,CSARVRNSYEQYF,TGCAGTGCTAGAGTAAGGAACTCCTACGAGCAGTACTTC
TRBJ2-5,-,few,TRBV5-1,CASSLVETVQETQYF,TGCGCCAGCAGCTTGGTAGAGACAGTCCAAGAGACCCAGTACTTC
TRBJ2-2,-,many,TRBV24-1,CATSEGPDTGELFF,TGTGCCACCAGTGAGGGACCCGACACCGGGGAGCTGTTTTTT
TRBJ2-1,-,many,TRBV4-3,CASSQGADRPQGEQFF,TGCGCCAGCAGCCAAGGGGCGGACAGACCACAGGGTGAGCAGTTCTTC
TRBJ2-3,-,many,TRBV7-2,CASSSGWRYTQYF,TGTGCCAGCAGCTCAGGGTGGCGGTATACGCAGTATTTT
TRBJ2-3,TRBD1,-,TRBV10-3,CAISLSGQFYTQYF,TGTGCCATCAGTTTATCGGGACAGTTTTACACGCAGTATTTT
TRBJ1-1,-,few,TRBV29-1,CSVVYGQLNTEAFF,TGCAGCGTTGTATATGGACAACTCAACACTGAAGCTTTCTTT
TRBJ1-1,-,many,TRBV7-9,CASSLGVGEDTEAFF,TGTGCCAGCAGCTTAGGGGTAGGGGAGGACACTGAAGCTTTCTTT
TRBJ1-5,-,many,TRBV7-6,CASSLGMREPQHF,TGTGCCAGCAGCTTAGGGATGAGGGAGCCCCAGCATTTT
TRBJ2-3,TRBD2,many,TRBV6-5,CASSYGLAGNTDTQYF,TGTGCCAGCAGTTACGGACTAGCGGGGAACACAGATACGCAGTATTTT
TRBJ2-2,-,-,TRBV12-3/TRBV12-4,CASSLNSDTGELFF,TGTGCCAGCAGTTTGAACTCAGACACCGGGGAGCTGTTTTTT
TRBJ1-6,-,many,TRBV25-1,CASSGESYNSPLHF,TGTGCCAGCAGTGGGGAATCCTATAATTCACCCCTCCACTTT
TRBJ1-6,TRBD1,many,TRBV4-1,CASSQVQGALSPLHF,TGCGCCAGCAGCCAAGTCCAGGGGGCGCTTTCACCCCTCCACTTT
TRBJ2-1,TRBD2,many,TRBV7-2,CASSLPTSAYNEQFF,TGTGCCAGCAGCCTTCCGACTAGCGCCTACAATGAGCAGTTCTTC
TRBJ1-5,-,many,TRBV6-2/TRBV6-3,CASSYSRLQPQHF,TGTGCCAGCAGTTACTCTCGCCTACAGCCCCAGCATTTT
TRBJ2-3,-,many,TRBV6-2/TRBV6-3,CASSAVDQGGTDTQYF,TGTGCCAGCTCGGCGGTTGATCAGGGCGGTACAGATACGCAGTATTTT
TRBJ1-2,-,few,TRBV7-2,CASSFKQANYGYTF,TGTGCCAGCAGCTTTAAACAGGCTAACTATGGCTACACCTTC
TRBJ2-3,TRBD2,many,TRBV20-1,CSARKGAGGLGGTDTQYF,TGCAGTGCTAGAAAGGGTGCGGGGGGGCTTGGAGGCACAGATACGCAGTATTTT
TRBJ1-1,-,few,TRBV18,CASSPKTGDTEAFF,TGTGCCAGCTCACCTAAGACCGGGGACACTGAAGCTTTCTTT
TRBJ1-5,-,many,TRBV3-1,CASSLGLLQPQHF,TGTGCCAGCAGCTTAGGCCTTTTGCAGCCCCAGCATTTT
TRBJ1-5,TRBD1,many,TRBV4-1,CASSQTGGLLGNQPQHF,TGCGCCAGCAGCCAGACAGGGGGCCTCTTGGGCAATCAGCCCCAGCATTTT
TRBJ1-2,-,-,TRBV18,CASSRMDYGYTF,TGTGCCAGCTCACGTATGGACTATGGCTACACCTTC
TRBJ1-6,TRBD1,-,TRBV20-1,CSARRGQKGPNSPLRF,TGCAGTGCTAGAAGGGGGCAAAAGGGACCTAATTCACCCCTCCGCTTT
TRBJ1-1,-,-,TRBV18,CASSPAPVSQVNTEAFF,TGTGCCAGCTCCCCCGCCCCGGTATCACAGGTGAACACTGAAGCTTTCTTT
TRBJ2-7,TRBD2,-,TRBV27,CASSPGGGYEQYF,TGTGCCAGCAGTCCGGGCGGGGGCTACGAGCAGTACTTC
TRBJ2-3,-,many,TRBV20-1,CSARDQTDTQYF,TGCAGTGCTAGAGATCAGACGGATACGCAGTATTTT
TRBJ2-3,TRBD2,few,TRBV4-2,CASSSRLAGVSDTQYF,TGTGCCAGCAGCTCAAGACTAGCGGGGGTATCAGATACGCAGTATTTT
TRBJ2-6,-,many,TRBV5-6,CASSLTRWPGANVLTF,TGTGCCAGCAGCTTGACCAGATGGCCGGGGGCCAACGTCCTGACTTTC